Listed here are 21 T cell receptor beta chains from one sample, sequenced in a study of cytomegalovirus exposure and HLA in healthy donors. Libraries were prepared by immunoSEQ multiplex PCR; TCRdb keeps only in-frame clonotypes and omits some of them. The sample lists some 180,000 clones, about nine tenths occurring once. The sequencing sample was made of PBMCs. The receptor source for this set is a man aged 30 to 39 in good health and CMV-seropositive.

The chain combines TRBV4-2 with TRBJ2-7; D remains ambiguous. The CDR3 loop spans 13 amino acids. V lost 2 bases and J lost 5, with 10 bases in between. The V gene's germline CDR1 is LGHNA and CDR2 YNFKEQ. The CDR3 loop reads CASSQLSRDEQYF. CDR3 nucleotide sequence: TGTGCCAGCAGCCAACTCTCAAGAGACGAGCAGTACTTC.

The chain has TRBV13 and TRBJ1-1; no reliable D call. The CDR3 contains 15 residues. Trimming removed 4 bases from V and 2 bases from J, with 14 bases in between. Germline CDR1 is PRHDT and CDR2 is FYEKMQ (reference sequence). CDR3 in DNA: TGTGCCAGCAGCTCGCTCCCGACCCTCAACACTGAAGCTTTCTTT. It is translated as CASSSLPTLNTEAFF.

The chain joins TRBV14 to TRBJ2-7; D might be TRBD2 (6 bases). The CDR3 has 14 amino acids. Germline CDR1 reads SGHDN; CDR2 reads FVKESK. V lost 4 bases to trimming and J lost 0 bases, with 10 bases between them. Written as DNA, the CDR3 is TGTGCCAGCAGCCGTCGACTAGACTCCTACGAGCAGTACTTC. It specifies CASSRRLDSYEQYF.

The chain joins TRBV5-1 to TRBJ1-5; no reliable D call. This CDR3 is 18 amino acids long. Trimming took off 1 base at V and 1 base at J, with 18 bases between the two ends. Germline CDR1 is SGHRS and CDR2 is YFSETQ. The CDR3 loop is CASSLSSVTVWSNQPQHF. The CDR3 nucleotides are TGCGCCAGCAGCTTGTCTAGCGTGACCGTATGGAGCAATCAGCCCCAGCATTTT.

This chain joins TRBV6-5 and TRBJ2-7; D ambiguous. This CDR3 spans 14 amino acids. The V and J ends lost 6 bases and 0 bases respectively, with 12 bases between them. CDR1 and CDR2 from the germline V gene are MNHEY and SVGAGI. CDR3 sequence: CASRSDPSSYEQYF. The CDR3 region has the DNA TGTGCCAGCAGATCAGATCCCAGCTCCTACGAGCAGTACTTC.

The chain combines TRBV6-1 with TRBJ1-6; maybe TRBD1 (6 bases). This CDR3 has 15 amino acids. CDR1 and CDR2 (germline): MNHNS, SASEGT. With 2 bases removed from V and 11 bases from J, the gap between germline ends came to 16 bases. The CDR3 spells CASSESAGAGAPLHF. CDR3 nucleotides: TGTGCCAGCAGTGAAAGTGCGGGGGCTGGCGCACCCCTCCACTTT.

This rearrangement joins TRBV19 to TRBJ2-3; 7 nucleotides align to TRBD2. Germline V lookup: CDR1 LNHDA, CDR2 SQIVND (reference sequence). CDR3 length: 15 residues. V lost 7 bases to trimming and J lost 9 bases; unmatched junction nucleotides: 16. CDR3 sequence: CASTYRRASGTTQYF. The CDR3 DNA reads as TGTGCCAGTACTTATAGGAGGGCGAGCGGGACCACGCAGTATTTT.

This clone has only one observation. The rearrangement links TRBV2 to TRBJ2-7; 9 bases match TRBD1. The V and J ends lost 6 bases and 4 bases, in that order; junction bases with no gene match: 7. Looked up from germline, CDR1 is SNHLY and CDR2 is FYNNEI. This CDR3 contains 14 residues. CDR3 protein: CASRGTGQRYEQYF. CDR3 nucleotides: TGTGCCAGCAGGGGGACAGGGCAAAGGTACGAGCAGTACTTC. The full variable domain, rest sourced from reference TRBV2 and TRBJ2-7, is EPEVTQTPSHQVTQMGQEVILRCVPISNHLYFYWYRQILGQKVEFLVSFYNNEISEKSEIFDDQFSVERPDGSNFTLKIRSTKLEDSAMYFCASRGTGQRYEQYFGPGTRLTVT.

The CDR3 nucleotides read TGTGCCATCAGTGGAACCCCCCAGGGAAGGAACACTGAAGCTTTCTTT. It specifies CAISGTPQGRNTEAFF. The chain is built from TRBV10-3 and TRBJ1-1, with a possible D match to TRBD1 (5 bases). CDR3 size: 16 residues. Germline loops: CDR1 ENHRY, CDR2 SYGVKD. The V and J ends lost 4 bases and 1 base respectively, with 16 bases between them.

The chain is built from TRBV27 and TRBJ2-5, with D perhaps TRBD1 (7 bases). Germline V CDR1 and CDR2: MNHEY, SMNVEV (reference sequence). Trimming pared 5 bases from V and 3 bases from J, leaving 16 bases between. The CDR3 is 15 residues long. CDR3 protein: CASSGPQGGEETQYF. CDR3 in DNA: TGTGCCAGCAGTGGACCCCAGGGGGGAGAAGAGACCCAGTACTTC.

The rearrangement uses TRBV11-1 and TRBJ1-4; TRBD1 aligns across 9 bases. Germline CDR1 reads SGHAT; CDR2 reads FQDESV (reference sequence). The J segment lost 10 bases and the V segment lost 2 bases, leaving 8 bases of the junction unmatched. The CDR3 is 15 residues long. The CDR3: CASSLSDRGIGKLFF. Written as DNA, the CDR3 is TGTGCCAGCAGCTTATCGGACAGGGGTATTGGAAAACTGTTTTTT.

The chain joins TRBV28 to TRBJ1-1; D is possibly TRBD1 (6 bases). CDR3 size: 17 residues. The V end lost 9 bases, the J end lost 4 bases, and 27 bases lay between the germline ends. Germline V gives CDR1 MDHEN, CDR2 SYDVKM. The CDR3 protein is CARRSKVPQGGVTEAFF. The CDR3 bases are TGTGCCAGGCGCAGTAAGGTCCCACAGGGCGGGGTCACTGAAGCTTTCTTT.

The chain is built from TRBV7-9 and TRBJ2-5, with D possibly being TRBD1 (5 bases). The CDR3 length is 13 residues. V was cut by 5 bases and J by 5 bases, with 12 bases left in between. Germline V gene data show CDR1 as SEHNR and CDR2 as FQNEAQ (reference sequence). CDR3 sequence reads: CASSPGQLETQYF. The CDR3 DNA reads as TGTGCCAGCAGCCCCGGACAATTGGAGACCCAGTACTTC.

DNA for the CDR3: TGTGCCAGCTCACCACCCTCTTCCCACGAGCAGTACTTC. Translation gives CASSPPSSHEQYF. The chain joins TRBV18 to TRBJ2-7; D remains ambiguous. Germline CDR1 reads KGHSH; CDR2 reads LQKENI. This CDR3 region has 13 residues. Trimming pared 0 bases from V and 5 bases from J, leaving 8 bases between.

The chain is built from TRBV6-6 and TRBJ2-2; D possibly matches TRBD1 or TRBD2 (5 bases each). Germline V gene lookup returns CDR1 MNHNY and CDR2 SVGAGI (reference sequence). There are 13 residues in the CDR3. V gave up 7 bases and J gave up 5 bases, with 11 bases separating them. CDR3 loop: CASNSRETGELFF. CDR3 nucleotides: TGTGCCAGCAACAGCAGGGAGACCGGGGAGCTGTTTTTT.

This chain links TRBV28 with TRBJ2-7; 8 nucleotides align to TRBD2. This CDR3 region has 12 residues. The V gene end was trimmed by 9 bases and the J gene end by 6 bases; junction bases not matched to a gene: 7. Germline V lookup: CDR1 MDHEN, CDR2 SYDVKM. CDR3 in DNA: TGTGCCAGTAGGACTAGCCTGGGCGAGCAGTACTTC. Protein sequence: CASRTSLGEQYF.

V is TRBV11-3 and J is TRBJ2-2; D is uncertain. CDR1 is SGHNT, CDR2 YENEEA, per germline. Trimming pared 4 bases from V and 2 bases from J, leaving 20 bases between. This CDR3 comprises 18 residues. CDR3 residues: CASSSPGRTLANTGELFF. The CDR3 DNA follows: TGTGCCAGCAGCTCCCCCGGGCGCACCCTGGCAAACACCGGGGAGCTGTTTTTT.

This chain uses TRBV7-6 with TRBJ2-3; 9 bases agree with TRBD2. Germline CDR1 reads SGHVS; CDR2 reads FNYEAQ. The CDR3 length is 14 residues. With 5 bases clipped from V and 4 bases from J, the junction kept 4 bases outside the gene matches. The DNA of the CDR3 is TGTGCCAGCAGCCCCGGGACTAGCCCAGATACGCAGTATTTT. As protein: CASSPGTSPDTQYF.

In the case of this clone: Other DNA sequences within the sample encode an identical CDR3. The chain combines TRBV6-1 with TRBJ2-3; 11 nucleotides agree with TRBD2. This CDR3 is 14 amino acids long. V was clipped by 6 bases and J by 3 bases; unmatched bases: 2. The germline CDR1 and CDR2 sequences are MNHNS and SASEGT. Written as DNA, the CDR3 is TGTGCCAGCAGCCTAGCGGGGGGAACAGATACGCAGTATTTT. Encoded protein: CASSLAGGTDTQYF.

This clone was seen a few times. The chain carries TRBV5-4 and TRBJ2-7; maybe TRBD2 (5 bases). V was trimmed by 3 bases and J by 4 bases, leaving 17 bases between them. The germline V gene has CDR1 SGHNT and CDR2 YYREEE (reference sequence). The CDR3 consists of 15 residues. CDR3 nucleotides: TGTGCCAGCAGCTGGGGAGAGACACCGATGTACGAGCAGTACTTC. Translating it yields CASSWGETPMYEQYF.

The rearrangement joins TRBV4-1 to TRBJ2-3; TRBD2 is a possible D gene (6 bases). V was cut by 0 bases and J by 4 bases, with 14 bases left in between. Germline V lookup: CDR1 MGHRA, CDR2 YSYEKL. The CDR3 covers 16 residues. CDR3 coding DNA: TGCGCCAGCAGCCAAGATACGGCGGGAAGGGCAGATACGCAGTATTTT. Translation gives CASSQDTAGRADTQYF.